This T cell receptor (beta chain) was found in a study of early stage breast cancer tumors. Study at large: Of 15 to 20 invasive breast tumors, twelve were hormone receptor-positive, HER2-negative.

A note on this clone: The antigen is undetermined.

TCRdb's table, derived via immunoSEQ multiplex PCR, lists solely in-frame clones and lacks some. Of about 50,000 clones in the sample, roughly 73% were seen once. General study results and limits: Unsorted bulk genomic DNA sequencing lacked pairing and functional marker data. Most shared enriched TCRB sequences were commonly generated ones.

The V gene end was trimmed by 7 bases and the J gene end by 4 bases; junction bases not matched to a gene: 15. Germline V gene data show CDR1 as LGHNT and CDR2 as FRNRAP. The CDR3 totals 16 residues. The J gene is TRBJ2-5, the V gene TRBV12-5; 7 bases fit TRBD2. This clonotype was obtained from a person aged 35-50 years with breast cancer. The source material was blood. CDR3 amino acids: CASALQGGPRRETQYF. CDR3 DNA: TGTGCTAGTGCCCTTCAGGGAGGGCCTCGGCGAGAGACCCAGTACTTC.